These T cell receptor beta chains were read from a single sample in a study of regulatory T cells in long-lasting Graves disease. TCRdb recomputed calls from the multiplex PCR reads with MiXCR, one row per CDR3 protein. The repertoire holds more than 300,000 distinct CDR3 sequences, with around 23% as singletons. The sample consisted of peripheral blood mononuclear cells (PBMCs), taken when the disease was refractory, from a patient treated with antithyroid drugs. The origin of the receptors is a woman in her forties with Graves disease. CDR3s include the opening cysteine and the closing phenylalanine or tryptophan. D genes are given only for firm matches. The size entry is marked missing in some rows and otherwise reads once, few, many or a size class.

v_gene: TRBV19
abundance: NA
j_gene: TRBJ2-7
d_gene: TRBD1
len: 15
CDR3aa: CASSAGTGPYYEQYF
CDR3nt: TGTGCCAGTAGTGCCGGGACAGGGCCCTACTACGAGCAGTACTTC

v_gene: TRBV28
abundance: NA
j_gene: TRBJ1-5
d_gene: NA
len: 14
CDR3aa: CASTPGTANQPQHF
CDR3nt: TGTGCCAGCACCCCAGGGACTGCAAATCAGCCCCAGCATTTT

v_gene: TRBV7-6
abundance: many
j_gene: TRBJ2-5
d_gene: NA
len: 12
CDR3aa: CASSVAQETQYF
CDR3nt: TGTGCCAGCAGCGTAGCACAAGAGACCCAGTACTTC

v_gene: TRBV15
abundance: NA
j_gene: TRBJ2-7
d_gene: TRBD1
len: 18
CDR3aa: CATSRGGQGASYAYEQYF
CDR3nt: TGTGCCACCAGCAGAGGGGGGCAGGGGGCTAGTTACGCCTACGAGCAGTACTTC

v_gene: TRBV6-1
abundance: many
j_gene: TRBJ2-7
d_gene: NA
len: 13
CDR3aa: CATTDWSPYEQYF
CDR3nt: TGTGCCACCACGGACTGGAGCCCCTACGAGCAGTACTTC

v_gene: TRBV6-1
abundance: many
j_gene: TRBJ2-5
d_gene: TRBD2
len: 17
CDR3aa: CASSRTSGSDLRETQYF
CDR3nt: TGTGCCAGCAGTCGGACTAGCGGGAGCGATCTAAGGGAGACCCAGTACTTC

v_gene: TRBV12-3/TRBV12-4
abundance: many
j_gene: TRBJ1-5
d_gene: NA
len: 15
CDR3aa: CASREQGGSNQPQHF
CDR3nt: TGTGCCAGCAGGGAACAGGGAGGAAGCAATCAGCCCCAGCATTTT

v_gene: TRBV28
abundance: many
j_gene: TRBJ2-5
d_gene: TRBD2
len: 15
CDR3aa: CASSWGGDNQETQYF
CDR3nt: TGTGCCAGCAGTTGGGGGGGGGATAACCAAGAGACCCAGTACTTC

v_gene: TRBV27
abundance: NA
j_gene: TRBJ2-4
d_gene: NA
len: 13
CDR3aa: CASSTGYPNIQYF
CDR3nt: TGTGCCAGCAGTACAGGGTATCCGAACATTCAGTACTTC

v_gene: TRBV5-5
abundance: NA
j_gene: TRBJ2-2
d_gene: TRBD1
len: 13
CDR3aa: CASSGQGLRGLFF
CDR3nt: TGTGCCAGCAGCGGACAGGGTCTAAGAGGCCTGTTTTTT

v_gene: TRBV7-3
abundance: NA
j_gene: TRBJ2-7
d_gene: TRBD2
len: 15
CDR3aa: CASSLYAGGWYEQYF
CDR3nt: TGTGCCAGCAGCTTATATGCGGGAGGGTGGTACGAGCAGTACTTC

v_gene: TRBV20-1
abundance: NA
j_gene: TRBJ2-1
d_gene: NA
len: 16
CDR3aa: CSAREFGGGPYNEQFF
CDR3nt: TGCAGTGCTAGAGAATTCGGGGGAGGACCTTACAATGAGCAGTTCTTC

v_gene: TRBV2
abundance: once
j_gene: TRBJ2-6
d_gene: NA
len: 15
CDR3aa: CASSPGATGANVLTF
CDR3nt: TGTGCCAGCAGCCCGGGGGCTACTGGGGCCAACGTCCTGACTTTC

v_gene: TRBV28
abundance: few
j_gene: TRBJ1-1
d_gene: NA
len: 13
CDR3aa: CASGHLMNTEAFF
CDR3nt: TGTGCCAGCGGCCATCTCATGAACACTGAAGCTTTCTTT

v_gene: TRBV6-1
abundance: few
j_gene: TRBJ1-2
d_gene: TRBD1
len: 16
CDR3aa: CASSLPTTGRGFGYTF
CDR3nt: TGTGCCAGCAGCCTGCCGACGACAGGGAGGGGATTTGGCTACACCTTC

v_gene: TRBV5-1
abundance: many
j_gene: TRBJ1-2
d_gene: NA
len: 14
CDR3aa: CASSPRTNYYGYTF
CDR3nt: TGCGCCAGCAGCCCCCGGACGAACTACTATGGCTACACCTTC

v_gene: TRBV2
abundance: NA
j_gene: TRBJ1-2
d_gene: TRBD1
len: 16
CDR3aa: CANSVIQGARGYGYTF
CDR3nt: TGTGCCAACAGTGTCATTCAGGGGGCGCGTGGATATGGCTACACCTTC

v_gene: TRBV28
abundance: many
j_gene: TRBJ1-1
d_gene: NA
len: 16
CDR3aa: CASSFLTQGRGTEAFF
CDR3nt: TGTGCCAGCAGTTTCTTAACGCAGGGACGTGGGACTGAAGCTTTCTTT

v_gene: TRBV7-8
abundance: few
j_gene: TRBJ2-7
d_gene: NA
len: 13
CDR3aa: CASSLAPRDEQYF
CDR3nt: TGTGCCAGCAGCTTAGCCCCCAGGGACGAGCAGTACTTC

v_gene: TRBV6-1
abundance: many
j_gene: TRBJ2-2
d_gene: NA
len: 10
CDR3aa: CALWVGELFF
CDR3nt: TGTGCGCTTTGGGTTGGGGAGCTGTTTTTT

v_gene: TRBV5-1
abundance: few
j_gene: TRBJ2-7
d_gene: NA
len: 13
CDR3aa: CASSFAPSYEQYF
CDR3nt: TGCGCCAGCAGCTTCGCGCCCTCCTACGAGCAGTACTTC

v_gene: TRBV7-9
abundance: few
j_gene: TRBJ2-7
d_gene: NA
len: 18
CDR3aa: CASSLGPASDSLRNEQYF
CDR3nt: TGTGCCAGCAGCTTAGGCCCCGCGTCAGATAGCCTTCGAAACGAGCAGTACTTC

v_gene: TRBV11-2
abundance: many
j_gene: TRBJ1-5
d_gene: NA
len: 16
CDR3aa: CASSSGPGLIDQPQHF
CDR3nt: TGTGCCAGCAGCTCAGGCCCCGGTCTGATTGATCAGCCCCAGCATTTT

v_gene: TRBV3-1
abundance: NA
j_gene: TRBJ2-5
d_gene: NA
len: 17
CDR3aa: CASSHLGRNSLQETQYF
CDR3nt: TGTGCCAGCAGCCACCTGGGGCGAAACTCCCTTCAAGAGACCCAGTACTTC

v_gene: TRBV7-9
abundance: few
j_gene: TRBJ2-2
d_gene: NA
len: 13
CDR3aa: CASSNQGTGELFF
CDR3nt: TGTGCCAGCAGCAACCAAGGCACCGGGGAGCTGTTTTTT

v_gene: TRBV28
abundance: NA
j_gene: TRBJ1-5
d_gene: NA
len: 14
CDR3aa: CASTLGPLNQPQHF
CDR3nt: TGTGCCAGCACCCTCGGCCCCCTCAATCAGCCCCAGCATTTT

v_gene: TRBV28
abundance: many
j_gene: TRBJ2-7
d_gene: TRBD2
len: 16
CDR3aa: CASSLFVAGDSREQYF
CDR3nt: TGTGCCAGCAGTTTATTTGTAGCGGGAGACTCTAGGGAGCAGTACTTC

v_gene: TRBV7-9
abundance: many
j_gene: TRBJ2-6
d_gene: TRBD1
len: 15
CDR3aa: CASGQGGSGANVLTF
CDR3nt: TGTGCCAGCGGACAGGGTGGCTCTGGGGCCAACGTCCTGACTTTC

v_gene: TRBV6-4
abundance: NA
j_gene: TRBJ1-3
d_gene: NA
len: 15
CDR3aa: CASSEATAWGNTIYF
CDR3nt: TGTGCCAGCAGTGAAGCGACGGCATGGGGGAACACCATATATTTT

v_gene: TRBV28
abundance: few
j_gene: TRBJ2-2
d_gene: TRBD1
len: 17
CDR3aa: CASRRYLGQGQTGELFF
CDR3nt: TGTGCCAGCAGGCGGTACTTGGGACAGGGACAGACCGGGGAGCTGTTTTTT

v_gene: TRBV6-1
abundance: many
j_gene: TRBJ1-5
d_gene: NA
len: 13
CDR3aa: CASTTGFYQPQHF
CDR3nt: TGTGCCAGCACTACAGGATTTTACCAGCCCCAGCATTTT

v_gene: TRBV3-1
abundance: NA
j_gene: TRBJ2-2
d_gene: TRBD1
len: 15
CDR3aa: CASSPGGSHTGELFF
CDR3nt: TGTGCCAGCAGTCCAGGGGGCTCTCATACCGGGGAGCTGTTTTTT

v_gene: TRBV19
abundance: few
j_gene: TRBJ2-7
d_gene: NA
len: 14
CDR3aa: CASRAGVGAWEQYF
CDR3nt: TGTGCCAGTAGGGCCGGGGTCGGCGCTTGGGAGCAGTACTTC

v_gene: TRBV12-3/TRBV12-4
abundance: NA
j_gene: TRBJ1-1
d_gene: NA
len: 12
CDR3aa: CASSLGTVVAFF
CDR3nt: TGTGCCAGCAGTTTAGGGACAGTCGTAGCTTTCTTT

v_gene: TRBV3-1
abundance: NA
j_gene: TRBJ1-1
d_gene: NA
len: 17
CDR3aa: CASSRQKFRTVNTEAFF
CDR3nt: TGTGCCAGCAGCCGGCAAAAATTTAGGACGGTGAACACTGAAGCTTTCTTT

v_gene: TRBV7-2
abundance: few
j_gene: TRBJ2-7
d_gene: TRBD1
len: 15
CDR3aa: CASREDSRGPYEQYF
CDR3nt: TGTGCCAGCCGCGAAGATTCCAGGGGGCCTTACGAGCAGTACTTC

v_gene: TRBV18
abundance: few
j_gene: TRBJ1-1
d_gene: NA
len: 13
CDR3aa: CASSLGENTEAFF
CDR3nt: TGTGCCAGCTCTCTGGGTGAGAACACTGAAGCTTTCTTT

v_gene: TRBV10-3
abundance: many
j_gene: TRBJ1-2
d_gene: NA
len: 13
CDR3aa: CAIAQAENYGYTF
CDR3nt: TGTGCCATCGCTCAGGCTGAAAACTATGGCTACACCTTC

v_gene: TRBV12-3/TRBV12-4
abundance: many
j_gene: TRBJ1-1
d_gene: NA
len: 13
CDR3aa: CASSLVWGSGAFF
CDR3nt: TGTGCCAGCAGTTTAGTGTGGGGGAGTGGGGCTTTCTTT

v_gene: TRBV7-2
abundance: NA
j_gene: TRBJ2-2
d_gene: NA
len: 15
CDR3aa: CASNLVDADAGELFF
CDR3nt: TGTGCCAGCAACTTAGTCGACGCTGACGCCGGGGAGCTGTTTTTT

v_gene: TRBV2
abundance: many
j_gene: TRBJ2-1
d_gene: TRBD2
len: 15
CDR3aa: CASSEFSGRYNEQFF
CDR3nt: TGTGCCAGCAGTGAATTTAGCGGGAGATACAATGAGCAGTTCTTC

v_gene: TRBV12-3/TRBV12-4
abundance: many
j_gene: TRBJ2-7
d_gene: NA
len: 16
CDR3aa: CASSSRTHGDAYEQYF
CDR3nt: TGTGCCAGCAGTTCCCGGACTCACGGGGATGCCTACGAGCAGTACTTC

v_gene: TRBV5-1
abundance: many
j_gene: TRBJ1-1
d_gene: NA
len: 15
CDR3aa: CASSLRDSLNTEAFF
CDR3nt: TGCGCCAGCAGCTTGCGCGACAGCCTGAACACTGAAGCTTTCTTT

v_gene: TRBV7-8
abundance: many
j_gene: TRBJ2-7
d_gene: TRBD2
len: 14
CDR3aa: CASSLTSGIYEQYF
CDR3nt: TGTGCCAGCAGCTTAACTAGCGGGATCTACGAGCAGTACTTC

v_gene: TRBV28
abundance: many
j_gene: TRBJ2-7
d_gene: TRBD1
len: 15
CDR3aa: CASSLHWDRTYEQYF
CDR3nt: TGTGCCAGCAGTTTGCATTGGGACAGGACCTACGAGCAGTACTTC

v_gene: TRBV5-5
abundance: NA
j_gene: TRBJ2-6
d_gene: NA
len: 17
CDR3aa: CASSGPSVSLGANVLTF
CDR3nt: TGTGCCAGCAGCGGCCCTAGCGTTTCACTTGGGGCCAACGTCCTGACTTTC

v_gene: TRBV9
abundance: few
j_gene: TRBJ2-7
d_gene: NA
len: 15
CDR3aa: CASSVGDTKSYEQYF
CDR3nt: TGTGCCAGCAGCGTAGGGGACACGAAATCCTACGAGCAGTACTTC

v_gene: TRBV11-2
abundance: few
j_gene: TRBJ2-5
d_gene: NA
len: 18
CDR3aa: CASSLPRRLGPGGETQYF
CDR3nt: TGTGCCAGCAGCTTACCCCGAAGGTTGGGGCCCGGAGGGGAGACCCAGTACTTC

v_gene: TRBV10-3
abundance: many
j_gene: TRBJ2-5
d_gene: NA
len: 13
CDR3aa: CAISDGGSETQYF
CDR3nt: TGTGCCATCAGTGACGGCGGGTCAGAGACCCAGTACTTC

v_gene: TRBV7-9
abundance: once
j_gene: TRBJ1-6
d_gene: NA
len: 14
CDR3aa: CASSAGAGTPPLHF
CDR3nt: TGTGCCAGCAGCGCCGGGGCAGGGACACCACCCCTCCACTTT

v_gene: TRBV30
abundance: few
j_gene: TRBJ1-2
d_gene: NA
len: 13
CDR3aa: CAWIRTETEGYTF
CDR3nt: TGTGCCTGGATTAGGACAGAAACAGAGGGCTACACCTTC

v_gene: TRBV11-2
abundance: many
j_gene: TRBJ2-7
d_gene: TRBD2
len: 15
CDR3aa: CASSNPSGRIYEQYF
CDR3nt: TGTGCCAGCAGCAACCCTAGCGGGAGAATCTACGAGCAGTACTTC

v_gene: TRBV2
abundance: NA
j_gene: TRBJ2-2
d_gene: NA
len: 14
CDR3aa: CASSAQGDTGELFF
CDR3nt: TGTGCCAGCAGTGCACAGGGTGACACCGGGGAGCTGTTTTTT

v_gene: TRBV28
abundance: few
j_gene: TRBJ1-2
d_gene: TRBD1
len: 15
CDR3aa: CASSLSGTALDGYTF
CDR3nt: TGTGCCAGCAGTTTATCCGGGACAGCGCTTGATGGCTACACCTTC

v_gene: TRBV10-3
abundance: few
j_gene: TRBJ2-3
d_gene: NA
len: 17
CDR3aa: CAISGVGPYSSTDTQYF
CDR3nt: TGTGCCATCAGTGGCGTGGGTCCCTACTCTAGCACAGATACGCAGTATTTT

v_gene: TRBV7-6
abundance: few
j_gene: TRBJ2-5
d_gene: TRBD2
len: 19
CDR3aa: CASRKKGGLAGGIQETQYF
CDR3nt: TGTGCCAGCAGAAAAAAGGGTGGACTAGCGGGAGGTATCCAAGAGACCCAGTACTTC

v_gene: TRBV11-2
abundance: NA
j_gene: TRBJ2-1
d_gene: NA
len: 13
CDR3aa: CASSLSTNNEQFF
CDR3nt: TGTGCCAGCAGCTTATCGACAAACAATGAGCAGTTCTTC